These T cell receptor beta chains were read from a single sample in a study of response to subunit inactivated influenza vaccine. TCRdb itself ran the RT-PCR reads through MiXCR, one entry per CDR3 protein. The sample has about 500,000 distinct CDR3 sequences, 10% to 15% seen once. Sequencing used PBMCs from blood, obtained around seven weeks after vaccination. The receptors here all came from a man in his fifties or sixties who received an inactivated influenza vaccine. Each CDR3 is given with its conserved first and last residue. Each record gives: J gene, V gene, clone size, D gene, CDR3 DNA, CDR3 protein. The D gene is left open where the match is weak. Size tells how often a clone was seen (once, few, many) or the class of an expanded clone, and some rows leave it out.

TRBJ2-5	TRBV7-2	NA	NA	TGTGCCAGCAGCTTAGTAGCTTCAGAGACCCAGTACTTC	CASSLVASETQYF
TRBJ2-3	TRBV20-1	many	NA	TGCAGTGCTAGTATGGCTATTTGGGATACGCAGTATTTT	CSASMAIWDTQYF
TRBJ2-2	TRBV4-2	few	TRBD1	TGTGCCAGCAGCCAAGCAGGGGGCATCGGGGAGCTGTTTTTT	CASSQAGGIGELFF
TRBJ2-7	TRBV6-1	NA	NA	TGTGCCAGCAGAGAGGCATCCTACGGCGAGCAGTACTTC	CASREASYGEQYF
TRBJ2-5	TRBV5-1	few	NA	TGCGCCAGCAGCTTGGCCTGGACTTCGGTTTCTGTGGAGACCCAGTACTTC	CASSLAWTSVSVETQYF
TRBJ2-5	TRBV12-3/TRBV12-4	many	TRBD2	TGTGCCAGCAGACCAGCGGGAGGGCGGGAGACCCAGTACTTC	CASRPAGGRETQYF
TRBJ2-5	TRBV7-2	few	NA	TGTGCCAGCAGCTTGGCGAAGTCTTACCAAGAGACCCAGTACTTC	CASSLAKSYQETQYF
TRBJ1-1	TRBV27	few	NA	TGTGCCAGCAGTTTATCGTTCGGGTCGGTGGCTTTCTTT	CASSLSFGSVAFF
TRBJ2-5	TRBV7-2	NA	TRBD2	TGTGCCAGCAGAACGATAGGGGAGGGCCGGGCCCAGTACTTC	CASRTIGEGRAQYF
TRBJ1-1	TRBV29-1	NA	NA	TGCAGCGTGGGACGAGGTGAAGCTTTCTTT	CSVGRGEAFF
TRBJ1-2	TRBV7-9	few	NA	TGTGCCAGCTCATCTACAGGGACTTTAGACTATGGCTACACCTTC	CASSSTGTLDYGYTF
TRBJ2-3	TRBV7-9	NA	NA	TGTGCCAGCAGCCGCCCCTGGGGGAGTTCTTCCCCAGATACGCAGTATTTT	CASSRPWGSSSPDTQYF
TRBJ2-3	TRBV28	NA	NA	TGTGCCAGCAGTTTACGAGGCTCCTGGGGCACAGATACGCAGTATTTT	CASSLRGSWGTDTQYF
TRBJ2-1	TRBV6-2/TRBV6-3	few	TRBD1	TGTGCCAGCAGGGAGACAGGGGTATACAATGAGCAGTTCTTC	CASRETGVYNEQFF
TRBJ2-2	TRBV6-2/TRBV6-3	NA	NA	TGTGCCACTAATGTCGGGGGGAACACCGGGGAGCTGTTTTTT	CATNVGGNTGELFF
TRBJ1-6	TRBV5-6	few	TRBD1	TGTGCCAGCAGCTACGGACAGGGCGCTAATTCACCCCTCCACTTT	CASSYGQGANSPLHF
TRBJ2-1	TRBV5-6	few	NA	TGTGCCAGCAGCTTACTATCCGCCGTGGCCGTCTACAATGAGCAGTTCTTC	CASSLLSAVAVYNEQFF
TRBJ2-3	TRBV9	NA	TRBD1	TGTGCCAGCAGCGCTGTACAGGGGTACACAGATACGCAGTATTTT	CASSAVQGYTDTQYF
TRBJ2-4	TRBV5-1	NA	NA	TGCGCCAGCAGCTCCTTTGCCAACGAAAACATTCAGTACTTC	CASSSFANENIQYF
TRBJ2-7	TRBV6-1	few	NA	TGTGCCAGCAGTGTGACAGTCTCAAGCTCCTACGAGCAGTACTTC	CASSVTVSSSYEQYF
TRBJ1-1	TRBV6-1	few	NA	TGTGCCAGCAGGAAATCGGGGGACACTGAAGCTTTCTTT	CASRKSGDTEAFF
TRBJ2-3	TRBV20-1	NA	NA	TGCAGTGCCGGGTGGGGGGTAGTAGATACGCAGTATTTT	CSAGWGVVDTQYF
TRBJ2-7	TRBV6-1	few	NA	TGTGCCAGCAGTCGACCCGGGGGCGGTCTCGAGCAGTACTTC	CASSRPGGGLEQYF
TRBJ2-2	TRBV29-1	few	TRBD2	TGCAGCGGCCGGACTAGCGGGGGAATAGCGAACACCGGGGAGCTGTTTTTT	CSGRTSGGIANTGELFF
TRBJ2-5	TRBV29-1	few	TRBD1	TGCAGCGTTGGTGGGGACAGGGGATGGGAGACCCAGTACTTC	CSVGGDRGWETQYF
TRBJ2-7	TRBV2	few	NA	TGTGCCAGCAGTGAAGACCCAGGGTTGTCCCACGAGCAGTACTTC	CASSEDPGLSHEQYF
TRBJ2-7	TRBV7-9	NA	NA	TGTGCCAGCAGCCGATTCTCCTACGAGCAGTACTTC	CASSRFSYEQYF
TRBJ2-3	TRBV27	few	TRBD2	TGTGCCAGCTCGGTCAGCGGGAGGGCTGGAGATACGCAGTATTTT	CASSVSGRAGDTQYF
TRBJ2-7	TRBV7-2	few	TRBD1	TGTGCCAGCAACAACATTGCTGGGACAGACTCCTACGAGCAGTACTTC	CASNNIAGTDSYEQYF
TRBJ2-2	TRBV5-6	few	NA	TGTGCCAGCAGCTTGGGACATATGAACACCGGGGAGCTGTTTTTT	CASSLGHMNTGELFF
TRBJ2-2	TRBV5-6	few	NA	TGTGCCAGCAGCTTTAGTTTATGGTCGATTACCGGGGAGCTGTTTTTT	CASSFSLWSITGELFF
TRBJ1-2	TRBV10-3	many	NA	TGTGCCATCAGTGACAGAAACTATGGCTACACCTTC	CAISDRNYGYTF
TRBJ2-3	TRBV11-2	few	NA	TGTGCCAGCAGCTTAAGTTTGGCAGATACGCAGTATTTT	CASSLSLADTQYF
TRBJ1-1	TRBV4-3	many	NA	TGCGCCAGCAGCCAAGCCACAGGAGGGAACACTGAAGCTTTCTTT	CASSQATGGNTEAFF
TRBJ2-7	TRBV4-3	few	NA	TGCGCCAGCCCGTATCGTTGGTGGCAGGCACCTGATCCATACGAGCAGTACTTC	CASPYRWWQAPDPYEQYF
TRBJ2-5	TRBV7-2	many	TRBD1	TGTGCCAGCAGCTTAGGAGGGGGCGCCCGGGAGACCCAGTACTTC	CASSLGGGARETQYF
TRBJ2-1	TRBV20-1	many	NA	TGCAGTGCTAGAGATCTCTCCAGCTACAATGAGCAGTTCTTC	CSARDLSSYNEQFF
TRBJ2-2	TRBV15	many	NA	TGTGCCACCAGCAGAGCAGGCCCACTCGGGGAGCTGTTTTTT	CATSRAGPLGELFF
TRBJ2-1	TRBV19	NA	NA	TGTGCCAGTAGTATGGGGCGAGCCAATGAGCAGTTCTTC	CASSMGRANEQFF
TRBJ2-3	TRBV4-2	NA	TRBD2	TGTGCCAGCACCGGGGGGGAGAGCACAGATACGCAGTATTTT	CASTGGESTDTQYF
TRBJ2-7	TRBV7-2	few	NA	TGTGCCAGCAGCCCACACAGGGACGGCGCCTACGAGCAGTACTTC	CASSPHRDGAYEQYF
TRBJ1-1	TRBV29-1	few	TRBD1	TGCAGCGTTGGTCCGGGACAGGTGGGGAACACTGAAGCTTTCTTT	CSVGPGQVGNTEAFF
TRBJ2-7	TRBV7-9	NA	TRBD2	TGTGCCAGCAGCTTGACTAGCGGGATAATCCAGTACTTC	CASSLTSGIIQYF
TRBJ2-5	TRBV5-1	NA	TRBD1	TGCGCCAGCAGCTATGGACAGGGGTACCAAGAGACCCAGTACTTC	CASSYGQGYQETQYF